This T cell receptor (beta chain) was profiled in a study of blood T cell repertoires in COVID-19. On the study more broadly: There were acute and convalescent COVID-19 samples, and they came from the United States, Italy and Spain. Sources were T cells, B-cell-depleted T cells, or PBMCs; the material itself was cDNA or gDNA.

Per the study methods: Researchers report that nucleated cell counts were estimated from reference gene primer amplification. Sequencing was performed with immunoSEQ multiplex PCR; in TCRdb, only in-frame clones are kept and a portion is missing. That table furnishes V, J and clone size, whereas the DNA furnished D and trimming. The sample records about 42,000 clones, just over 85% being singletons. The V and J ends lost 6 bases and 4 bases respectively, with 11 bases between them. This CDR3 is built from 13 residues. The specimen was peripheral blood. This receptor was identified in a man aged 70-80 years with acute or convalescent COVID-19. The chain combines TRBV12-3 or TRBV12-4 with TRBJ2-3; D uncertain. CDR3 amino acids: CASRMAVADTQYF. The CDR3 DNA reads as TGTGCCAGCAGGATGGCGGTGGCAGATACGCAGTATTTT.